Each of the 8 T cell receptor beta chains below was sequenced from the same sample in a study of CD8 T cells in ankylosing spondylitis. Each CDR3 protein is one row after TCRdb ran MiXCR on the 5' RACE reads. The sample lists 150,000 or so distinct CDR3 sequences; approximately 32% were seen once. Source material: synovial fluid, either unsorted or a sorted T cell fraction (not recorded which). The source is a male donor with ankylosing spondylitis.

The chain employs TRBV3-1 and TRBJ2-6; D may be TRBD2 (6 bases). The CDR3 covers 15 residues. Trimming shortened V by 5 bases and J by 0 bases, and 8 bases separated the two germline ends. Germline V gene data show CDR1 as LGHDT and CDR2 as YNNKEL (reference sequence). This chain's CDR3 is CASSEEGSGANVLTF. As DNA, the CDR3 is TGTGCCAGCAGCGAGGAGGGCTCTGGGGCCAACGTCCTGACTTTC.

The chain employs TRBV21-1 and TRBJ2-7; TRBD1 was called by the table and not checked on the DNA. TRBV21-1 is flagged as a pseudogene. This CDR3 has 17 amino acids. CDR3 loop: CASSKVGGETVPLWQYF. Here the CDR3 DNA reads TGTGCCAGCAGCAAAGTAGGGGGGGAGACAGTCCCCCTTTGGCAGTACTTC.

The genes are TRBV11-1 and TRBJ2-2, with 9 bases that match TRBD1. CDR1 is SGHAT and CDR2 is FQDESV in the germline V gene (reference sequence). The CDR3 length is 20 residues. Trimming removed 4 bases from V and 4 bases from J; junction bases left unmatched: 19. In DNA, the CDR3 is TGTGCCAGCAGCTCCGGCACAGGGGGCGGTGTTTTTCTGGCCACCGGGGAGCTGTTTTTT. Encoded protein: CASSSGTGGGVFLATGELFF.

In nucleotides, the CDR3 is TGCAGTGGGCTCGGGCCCTCTGGAAACACCATATATTTT. The encoded protein is CSGLGPSGNTIYF. The V gene is TRBV20-1, the J gene TRBJ1-3; the D is unclear. V dropped 7 bases and J dropped 0 bases, with 10 bases sitting between them. This CDR3 comprises 13 residues. Germline CDR1 is DFQATT and CDR2 is SNEGSKA (reference sequence).

This sequence joins TRBV7-2 and TRBJ2-7, with TRBD1 matching over 11 bases. Trimming took 5 bases from V and 2 from J; bases not matched to a gene: 8. This CDR3 has 16 residues. The germline gives CDR1 SGHTA, CDR2 FQGNSA. The chain's CDR3 is CASSLRDRGSTYEQYF. The CDR3 DNA reads as TGTGCCAGCAGCCTCCGGGACAGGGGGTCGACCTACGAGCAGTACTTC.

This clonotype was recorded many times. The rearrangement uses TRBV5-1 and TRBJ2-1; 8 bases line up with TRBD2. Germline V gene data show CDR1 as SGHRS and CDR2 as YFSETQ. V shed 5 bases and J 4 bases; nucleotides not matched to a gene: 5. The CDR3 loop spans 14 amino acids. The CDR3 DNA sequence: TGCGCCAGCAGACCGGGACTAGGATACAATGAGCAGTTCTTC. It codes for CASRPGLGYNEQFF.

This clonotype has more than one count but fewer than ten. This rearrangement joins TRBV7-9 to TRBJ2-1; 14 nucleotides agree with TRBD2. Per germline, CDR1 SEHNR and CDR2 FQNEAQ (reference sequence). The CDR3 has 15 residues. Trimming removed 1 base from V and 9 bases from J; junction bases left unmatched: 2. In DNA form, the CDR3 reads TGTGCCAGCAGCTTAGGGACTAGCGGGGGGACTGAGCAGTTCTTC. Amino acid sequence: CASSLGTSGGTEQFF.

The chain employs TRBV12-3 or TRBV12-4 and TRBJ2-1, with 7 bases aligning to TRBD1. The trim removed 6 bases at V and 3 bases at J, leaving 8 bases unmatched. The CDR3 is 15 residues long. The CDR3 DNA reads as TGTGCCAGCAGCAAGACAGGGTCGGTCTACAATGAGCAGTTCTTC. Translating it yields CASSKTGSVYNEQFF.